This entry is about one TCR beta chain. The data were taken from a study of blood T cell repertoires in COVID-19. Study overall: Specimens from acute and convalescent COVID-19 originated in the United States, Italy and Spain. Sample material is recorded as cDNA or gDNA derived from T cells, B-cell-depleted T cells, or PBMCs.

Authors' data handling: Reference gene primer amplification gave estimated nucleated cell counts. Repertoires were generated with immunoSEQ multiplex PCR, while TCRdb's copy carries only in-frame clones and drops some. D and trimming come from the DNA, and the V and J calls and clone size come from that table. The data hold under 300,000 clones, with about 82% observed a single time. Germline lookup yields CDR1 SGDLS and CDR2 YYNGEE. This CDR3 is 17 amino acids long. The V end was cut by 0 bases, the J end by 4 bases, with 16 bases between. The origin of this receptor is a man at least 80 years old with acute or convalescent COVID-19. The chain combines TRBV9 with TRBJ1-4; no clear D gene. Sequenced material: peripheral blood. In nucleotides, the CDR3 is TGTGCCAGCAGCGTAGGTACGGGGAGAGTGGTTAATGAAAAACTGTTTTTT. Protein: CASSVGTGRVVNEKLFF.